This T cell receptor (beta chain) was observed in a study of blood T cells in healthy people across ages. Study-wide results and caveats: Versus aged donors, long-lived donors had higher diversity and more naive CD4+ cells. The study regarded diversity estimates from one million T cells as underestimates. The unknown donor CMV status may have confounded expanded clonotype changes.

Then a second PCR, running about 6 to 12 cycles, was carried out with a sample-barcoded 5' primer and a J-beta primer mix. A single record per CDR3 protein comes from TCRdb applying MiXCR to the 5' RACE reads. The data contain 1.5 million to 2 million distinct CDR3 sequences, around 48% of them singletons. The CDR3 sequence is 17 residues long. Germline loops: CDR1 LNHNV, CDR2 YYDKDF (reference sequence). Trimming at V came to 3 bases and at J to 0 bases, leaving 7 bases not matched to a gene. Points on this clonotype: The antigen remains undetermined.

The chain couples TRBV15 to TRBJ1-4; 7 nucleotides match TRBD1. The TCR comes from a woman in her thirties or forties in good health. The sequenced sample was blood. The DNA of the CDR3 is TGTGCCACCAGCAGGGGCCCCGGGACAGCAACTAATGAAAAACTGTTTTTT. This translates into CATSRGPGTATNEKLFF.